These 8 T cell receptor beta chains were sequenced from one sample in a study of T cell clonotyping in hematopoietic cell transplantation. Time point meaning: recipient sample about 28 days before transplant, after cytoreduction. Assay used: immunoSEQ multiplex PCR; TCRdb lists only in-frame clones, some missing. The sample consists of 46,000 or so clones, 85% to 90% of them appearing once. The source was peripheral blood mononuclear cells, collected before stem cell transplant. The receptors shown here come from a man in his fifties or sixties with biphenotypic leukemia. Some clones in this sample may be carry-over from other donors' samples.

The gene calls are TRBV2 and TRBJ2-4; D remains ambiguous. Germline assignment: CDR1 SNHLY and CDR2 FYNNEI. Trimming left V 6 bases short and J 6 bases short, with 6 bases between. This CDR3 is 11 amino acids long. The CDR3 spells CASRRGNIQYF. The CDR3 region has the DNA TGTGCCAGCAGGAGAGGAAACATTCAGTACTTC.

The V and J genes are TRBV5-1 and TRBJ2-7; D possibly matches TRBD1 or TRBD2 (5 bases each). This CDR3 has 14 residues. The ends were cut back, 2 bases at V and 1 base at J, with 10 bases in the middle. Germline CDR1 reads SGHRS; CDR2 reads YFSETQ. The CDR3 is CASSFGTASYEQYF. The CDR3 DNA sequence: TGCGCCAGCAGCTTCGGGACCGCATCCTACGAGCAGTACTTC.

The chain combines TRBV7-9 with TRBJ1-4; possibly TRBD1 for D (6 bases). This CDR3 is built from 17 residues. V lost 0 bases to trimming and J lost 3 bases, with 14 bases between them. The germline V gene encodes CDR1 SEHNR and CDR2 FQNEAQ (reference sequence). CDR3 residues: CASSLARGGIANEKLFF. Here the CDR3 DNA reads TGTGCCAGCAGCTTAGCCAGGGGAGGTATCGCTAATGAAAAACTGTTTTTT.

This sequence joins TRBV5-1 and TRBJ2-7, with D tentatively TRBD2 (5 bases). CDR3 length: 15 residues. Trimming left V 1 base short and J 4 bases short, with 15 bases between. Looked up from germline, CDR1 is SGHRS and CDR2 is YFSETQ. The CDR3 reads CASSLSGAGVYEQYF. In nucleotides, the CDR3 is TGCGCCAGCAGCTTGTCAGGAGCCGGGGTATACGAGCAGTACTTC. The variable domain in full, with the rest retrieved from reference TRBV5-1 and TRBJ2-7, is KAGVTQTPRYLIKTRGQQVTLSCSPISGHRSVSWYQQTPGQGLQFLFEYFSETQRNKGNFPGRFSGRQFSNSRSEMNVSTLELGDSALYLCASSLSGAGVYEQYFGPGTRLTVT.

V gene TRBV28 combines with J gene TRBJ1-5; unclear D gene. Germline V gene lookup returns CDR1 MDHEN and CDR2 SYDVKM. The CDR3 covers 13 residues. Trimming left V 3 bases short and J 4 bases short, with 7 bases between. CDR3 sequence: CASSLYVNQPQHF. DNA for the CDR3: TGTGCCAGCAGTTTGTATGTGAATCAGCCCCAGCATTTT.

This clone was found a few times. This chain links TRBV6-6 with TRBJ1-5; D possibly corresponds to TRBD1 (6 bases). V was shortened by 8 bases and J by 0 bases, with 14 bases between the two germline ends. CDR3 length: 15 residues. CDR1 is MNHNY and CDR2 is SVGAGI in the germline V gene (reference sequence). This CDR3 reads CASGDRLASNQPQHF. The CDR3 DNA reads as TGTGCCAGCGGAGACAGGTTAGCTAGCAATCAGCCCCAGCATTTT.

This clone has just one count. The chain carries TRBV6-4 and TRBJ1-5, with D maybe TRBD1 (6 bases). V lost 8 bases and J 7 bases, leaving 6 bases between the germline ends. This CDR3 has 10 amino acids. Germline CDR1 and CDR2: MRHNA and SNTAGT. CDR3 coding DNA: TGTGCCAGCCAGGGGCAGCCCCAGCATTTT. The encoded protein is CASQGQPQHF.

This chain joins TRBV19 and TRBJ1-1; 8 bases line up with TRBD1. Germline values: CDR1 LNHDA, CDR2 SQIVND (reference sequence). The CDR3 is 15 residues long. The V and J ends lost 6 bases and 4 bases, in that order; junction bases with no gene match: 10. CDR3 sequence reads: CASSRSGGWGTEAFF. The CDR3 nucleotides read TGTGCCAGTAGCCGATCAGGGGGCTGGGGCACTGAAGCTTTCTTT. Full variable domain (outside the CDR3, taken from reference TRBV19 and TRBJ1-1): DGGITQSPKYLFRKEGQNVTLSCEQNLNHDAMYWYRQDPGQGLRLIYYSQIVNDFQKGDIAEGYSVSREKKESFPLTVTSAQKNPTAFYLCASSRSGGWGTEAFFGQGTRLTVV.